This T cell receptor beta chain was observed in a study of T and B cells in COVID-19 patients. Comments on this clonotype: Its specificity is unknown. The junction shows a germline mismatch at one end, possibly a read error.

Overall study results and limits: Few blood samples existed from mildly ill patients during symptoms or early in severe cases. Patients with COVID-19 reportedly showed strongly skewed T cell receptor beta variable and joining gene usage.

Each TRB amplification used about 250-550 ng of genomic DNA from blood. BIOMED2 TRB-A/B primer pools were used in multiplex TRB PCR. TCRdb re-called the multiplex PCR reads through MiXCR, storing one row per CDR3 protein. The sample consists of 4,000 to 6,000 distinct CDR3 sequences, 25% to 35% of them appearing once. The receptor comes from a human donor with active COVID-19. Sample: blood.

The chain's CDR3 is CASCLLAGASNGETQYF. The DNA of the CDR3 is TGTGCCAGCTGCTTACTAGCGGGGGCCAGCAACGGGGAGACCCAGTACTTC. V gene TRBV7-2 combines with J gene TRBJ2-5; 11 nucleotides match TRBD2. This CDR3 has 17 amino acids. Germline CDR1 and CDR2: SGHTA and FQGNSA.